These 29 T cell receptor beta chains were sequenced from one sample in a study of blood T cell repertoires in COVID-19. Assay: immunoSEQ multiplex PCR; the TCRdb copy retains only in-frame clones and omits some. The sample lists about 76,000 clones, 70% to 90% occurring once. Sequenced: peripheral blood. These receptors were obtained from a man between 45 and 60 years old with COVID-19, enrolled during active disease.

This clone showed up just once. This chain links TRBV19 with TRBJ2-7; D is uncertain. The V gene's germline CDR1 is LNHDA and CDR2 SQIVND (reference sequence). The CDR3 extends over 15 amino acids. V dropped 0 bases and J dropped 0 bases, with 9 bases sitting between them. The CDR3: CASSIEPSSSYEQYF. The CDR3 DNA reads as TGTGCCAGTAGTATAGAGCCCTCCAGCTCCTACGAGCAGTACTTC.

About this clone itself: At one of its ends the junction is not consistent with the germline gene, which may arise from a read error. CDR3 residues: CASRGGLAVF. CDR3 DNA: TGTGCCAGCAGAGGAGGTCTCGCGGTTTTT. The chain recombines TRBV12-3 or TRBV12-4 with TRBJ1-3; D gene uncertain. The CDR3 covers 10 residues.

The chain joins TRBV6-5 to TRBJ2-7, with D perhaps matching TRBD1 (6 bases). The CDR3 has 15 residues. Trimming took 2 bases from V and 3 from J, leaving 14 bases between them. The V gene's germline CDR1 is MNHEY and CDR2 SVGAGI. The chain's CDR3 is CASSYGSQGYYEQYF. DNA of the CDR3: TGTGCCAGCAGTTACGGTAGTCAGGGGTACTACGAGCAGTACTTC.

The rearrangement uses TRBV30 and TRBJ1-1; perhaps TRBD1 as D (5 bases). The CDR3 sequence is 14 residues long. Trimming removed 4 bases from V and 8 bases from J, with 20 bases in between. CDR1 is GTSNPN, CDR2 SVGIG, per germline (reference sequence). The CDR3 nucleotides read TGTGCCTGGACCCTAGGGGCCACGGCGGTCGAAGCTTTCTTT. This sequence encodes CAWTLGATAVEAFF.

This rearrangement joins TRBV28 to TRBJ1-5; unclear D gene. The CDR3 loop spans 16 amino acids. Germline assignment: CDR1 MDHEN and CDR2 SYDVKM. The V and J ends lost 2 bases and 1 base respectively, with 12 bases between them. CDR3 protein: CASSLRRGVSNQPQHF. DNA for the CDR3: TGTGCCAGCAGTTTAAGACGAGGTGTAAGCAATCAGCCCCAGCATTTT.

The chain has TRBV5-6 and TRBJ1-1; 8 nucleotides match TRBD1. The J segment lost 6 bases and the V segment lost 3 bases, leaving 7 bases of the junction unmatched. Germline-derived CDR1 and CDR2 are SGHDT and YYEEEE. CDR3 size: 14 residues. In DNA form, the CDR3 reads TGTGCCAGCAGCTACTACAGGGGGATCGCTGAAGCTTTCTTT. Amino acids: CASSYYRGIAEAFF.

The chain couples TRBV4-2 to TRBJ2-2; unclear D gene. The CDR3 contains 16 residues. Germline assignment: CDR1 LGHNA and CDR2 YNFKEQ. The V end lost 1 base, the J end lost 4 bases, and 13 bases lay between the germline ends. The CDR3 spells CASSQVGLGRTGELFF. CDR3 in DNA: TGTGCCAGCAGCCAAGTAGGTTTGGGCCGCACCGGGGAGCTGTTTTTT.

This sequence joins TRBV12-3 or TRBV12-4 and TRBJ1-2; no reliable D call. Trimming removed 6 bases at V and 2 bases at J, with 10 bases between. The CDR3 has 13 amino acids. Written as DNA, the CDR3 is TGTGCCAGCAGCCCACTAGGGAACTATGGCTACACCTTC. Translating it yields CASSPLGNYGYTF.

This chain joins TRBV5-1 and TRBJ1-1, with 8 bases aligning to TRBD1. The CDR3 runs to 16 residues. After removal of 0 bases from V and 5 bases from J, the junction contained 9 bases not matched to a gene. Germline CDR1 and CDR2: SGHRS and YFSETQ. This chain's CDR3 is CASSLEGQGMGTEAFF. In nucleotides, the CDR3 is TGCGCCAGCAGCTTGGAAGGACAGGGAATGGGTACTGAAGCTTTCTTT.

The table lists this clone with a count of one. This rearrangement joins TRBV5-1 to TRBJ1-2, with a weak D call TRBD1 (5 bases). CDR1 and CDR2 (germline): SGHRS, YFSETQ. The V end was cut by 4 bases, the J end by 4 bases, with 11 bases between. The CDR3 length is 13 residues. DNA of the CDR3: TGCGCCAGCAGCGGGGCTACCCTCTATGGCTACACCTTC. Residues: CASSGATLYGYTF.

J is TRBJ1-1 and V is TRBV28; 7 nucleotides align to TRBD1. V lost 6 bases to trimming and J lost 0 bases; unmatched junction nucleotides: 4. The CDR3 is 14 amino acids. CDR1 and CDR2 (germline): MDHEN, SYDVKM. The CDR3 region has the DNA TGTGCCAGCAGGCCAGGGGGAATGAACACTGAAGCTTTCTTT. Translating it yields CASRPGGMNTEAFF.

This chain connects TRBV5-5 to TRBJ2-2, with 10 bases matching TRBD2. The CDR3 is 15 amino acids. J was trimmed by 6 bases and V by 2 bases; bases with no gene match: 4. Per the germline V gene, CDR1 is SGHKS and CDR2 is YYEKEE (reference sequence). In DNA, the CDR3 is TGTGCCAGCAGCTTACAAGCGGGAGGGTCCGGGGAGCTGTTTTTT. Its translation is CASSLQAGGSGELFF.

This chain links TRBV4-3 with TRBJ1-5; D is ambiguous. In germline, CDR1 is LGHNA, CDR2 YSLEER. V was shortened by 0 bases and J by 4 bases, with 4 bases between the two germline ends. The CDR3 has 13 residues. The CDR3 DNA reads TGCGCCAGCAGCCAAGATCTTAATCAGCCCCAGCATTTT. It specifies CASSQDLNQPQHF.

The chain carries TRBV27 and TRBJ1-1; D may be TRBD1 (5 bases). V lost 3 bases, J lost 1 base, and 9 bases lay in between. Germline loops: CDR1 MNHEY, CDR2 SMNVEV (reference sequence). The CDR3 runs 14 residues. The CDR3 loop reads CASSFQGPNTEAFF. The CDR3 DNA is TGTGCCAGCAGTTTCCAGGGTCCGAACACTGAAGCTTTCTTT.

This sequence joins TRBV7-2 and TRBJ1-1, with D perhaps TRBD1 (5 bases). Germline V gene lookup returns CDR1 SGHTA and CDR2 FQGNSA. V dropped 6 bases and J dropped 11 bases, with 16 bases sitting between them. This CDR3 spans 12 amino acids. The CDR3 DNA follows: TGTGCCAGCAGGGAGACAGTCCCCGAGGCTTTCTTT. As protein: CASRETVPEAFF.

This chain uses TRBV10-1 with TRBJ2-5, with D possibly TRBD2 on 7 matching bases. This CDR3 contains 17 residues. V was shortened by 10 bases and J by 5 bases, with 29 bases between the two germline ends. Germline CDR1 reads WNHNN; CDR2 reads SYGVQD (reference sequence). DNA of the CDR3: TGCGCCAACCCGGACACGGGGGGCGCCCCCTCACGGGAGACCCAGTACTTC. Translation: CANPDTGGAPSRETQYF.

The rearrangement links TRBV6-2 or TRBV6-3 to TRBJ1-5; TRBD1 is a possible D gene (5 bases). Germline CDR1 MNHEY, CDR2 SVGEGT. The CDR3 spans 14 residues. V shed 5 bases and J shed 5 bases, with 13 bases lying between them. CDR3 sequence: CASSERRGHQPQHF. The CDR3 region has the DNA TGTGCCAGCAGTGAGCGGCGGGGCCATCAGCCCCAGCATTTT.

The chain joins TRBV7-2 to TRBJ2-7, with D maybe TRBD2 (6 bases). CDR1 and CDR2 (germline): SGHTA, FQGNSA. V gave up 5 bases and J gave up 0 bases, with 17 bases separating them. The CDR3 has 16 residues. CDR3 loop: CASSQTTSGYSYEQYF. The CDR3 DNA reads as TGTGCCAGCAGCCAAACCACCAGCGGGTACTCCTACGAGCAGTACTTC.

This chain connects TRBV18 to TRBJ2-1; TRBD1 might be the D (5 bases). Trimming shortened V by 6 bases and J by 14 bases, and 20 bases separated the two germline ends. CDR3 length equals 13 residues. Germline V gives CDR1 KGHSH, CDR2 LQKENI. The CDR3: CASSLQGTTEKFF. The DNA of the CDR3 is TGTGCCAGCTCCCTCCAGGGCACTACCGAAAAGTTCTTC.

This clone has at least ten counts. The chain combines TRBV6-7 with TRBJ2-7, with 8 nucleotides matching TRBD1. TRBV6-7 is assigned to the ORF class and has an uncertain function. After removal of 9 bases from V and 3 bases from J, the junction contained 10 bases not matched to a gene. The length of the CDR3 is 14 residues. The CDR3 region is CARQAGGGDYEQYF. The CDR3 coding sequence is TGTGCCAGGCAGGCAGGGGGCGGGGACTACGAGCAGTACTTC.

The genes are TRBV23-1 and TRBJ2-3, with D possibly matching TRBD1 (6 bases). TRBV23-1 has ORF status, its function being uncertain. Between the trimmed V and J ends, which lost 3 bases and 8 bases, there was a span of 18 bases. The CDR3 sequence is 15 residues long. CDR3 in DNA: TGCGCCAGCAGTCATATCAGGGGCTCTGGGGGTACGCAGTATTTT. It translates to CASSHIRGSGGTQYF.

The V call is TRBV9, the J call TRBJ1-2; D is unresolved. This CDR3 spans 15 amino acids. Germline-derived CDR1 and CDR2 are SGDLS and YYNGEE. V lost 2 bases to trimming and J lost 8 bases, with 19 bases between them. The DNA for the CDR3 is TGTGCCAGCAGCGTCTCTGTTGTGCAGGCCGTGGGCTACACCTTC. Encoded protein: CASSVSVVQAVGYTF.

This clone was observed a handful of times. This chain uses TRBV2 with TRBJ1-1; D not certain. V gave up 4 bases and J gave up 1 base, with 7 bases separating them. From germline, CDR1 is SNHLY and CDR2 FYNNEI. CDR3 size: 13 residues. DNA for the CDR3: TGTGCCAGCAGTGTTGAGCCGAACACTGAAGCTTTCTTT. It translates to CASSVEPNTEAFF.

This sequence joins TRBV7-2 and TRBJ1-1; D might be TRBD1 (5 bases). The CDR3 consists of 14 residues. V lost 2 bases and J 2 bases, leaving 9 bases between the germline ends. CDR1 is SGHTA and CDR2 is FQGNSA in the germline V gene. CDR3 sequence: CASSLSRDNTEAFF. The CDR3 DNA reads as TGTGCCAGCAGCTTATCCAGGGATAACACTGAAGCTTTCTTT.

The J gene is TRBJ2-1, the V gene TRBV5-8; TRBD2 agrees at 9 bases. The CDR3 runs 14 residues. J lost 4 bases, V lost 4 bases, and 3 bases had no gene match. Germline V gene lookup returns CDR1 SGHTS and CDR2 YDEGEE. CDR3 in DNA: TGTGCCAGCAGCGCTAGCGGGATTTACAATGAGCAGTTCTTC. It specifies CASSASGIYNEQFF.

Note on this clone: At one end the junction does not follow the germline gene, possibly because of a read error. This sample also contains other DNA sequences that code for the same CDR3. V usage is TRBV9 and J usage is TRBJ1-1; D is possibly TRBD1 (5 bases). Germline V CDR1 and CDR2: SGDLS, YYNGEE. This CDR3 contains 15 residues. The CDR3 nucleotides are TGTGCCAGCAGCGTAGTGCCAGGGATGAATACTGAAGCTTTCTTT. Translation gives CASSVVPGMNTEAFF.

The chain combines TRBV2 with TRBJ2-7, with D perhaps matching TRBD2 (5 bases). Trimming stripped 6 bases from V and 0 bases from J, with 12 bases between. CDR1 is SNHLY, CDR2 FYNNEI, per germline. The CDR3 runs 14 residues. The CDR3 bases are TGTGCCAGCAGGAAGGACTTAACCTCCTACGAGCAGTACTTC. Its protein is CASRKDLTSYEQYF.

V gene TRBV5-1 combines with J gene TRBJ2-2, with 8 bases identical to TRBD1. This CDR3 has 16 residues. After removal of 3 bases from V and 1 base from J, the junction contained 5 bases not matched to a gene. CDR1 and CDR2 (germline): SGHRS, YFSETQ. CDR3 loop: CASSSPGQENTGELFF. The CDR3 region has the DNA TGCGCCAGCAGCTCCCCGGGACAGGAGAACACCGGGGAGCTGTTTTTT.

The chain carries TRBV4-2 and TRBJ2-6; 9 bases fit TRBD2. CDR3 length: 18 amino acids. Germline V gives CDR1 LGHNA, CDR2 YNFKEQ. The V gene end was trimmed by 3 bases and the J gene end by 0 bases; junction bases not matched to a gene: 6. The CDR3 nucleotides read TGTGCCAGCAGCCAGGCCGGGACTAGCAGCTCTGGGGCCAACGTCCTGACTTTC. The encoded protein is CASSQAGTSSSGANVLTF.